This paragraph covers one T cell receptor beta chain sequence. The data were obtained in a study of beta chain features in type 1 diabetes. Sequencing targeted expressed TCRB transcripts, as all isolated RNA had been reverse transcribed. Measured with immunoSEQ multiplex PCR; TCRdb has only the in-frame clones, and not every one. In the table there are hundreds of thousands of clones, around 16% of which are singletons. The germline V and J ends were trimmed by 0 bases and 2 bases, with 10 bases remaining between them. Per germline, CDR1 GTSNPN and CDR2 SVGIG (reference sequence). This CDR3 is built from 14 residues.

The specimen sequenced was naive CD4+ T cells from blood. The chain joins TRBV30 to TRBJ1-2, with D possibly being TRBD1 (6 bases). The sequence was obtained from a man aged 18 to 29 in good health. In DNA form, the CDR3 reads TGTGCCTGGAGTGTAACAGACAGGAACTATGGCTACACCTTC. This encodes CAWSVTDRNYGYTF.